This TCR beta chain was profiled in a study of cytomegalovirus exposure and HLA in healthy donors. PCR employed 60 Vbeta and 13 Jbeta primers. Clones were read by immunoSEQ multiplex PCR, and TCRdb kept only the in-frame ones, dropping some. The table records under 200,000 clones, 70% to 80% of them present only once. Trimming stripped 0 bases from V and 1 base from J, with 7 bases between. This CDR3 is 14 amino acids long. Per germline, CDR1 SGDLS and CDR2 YYNGEE. Notes on this clone: Its antigen is not known.

Study-wide results and limits: Some V segments, including TRBV6-2 and TRBV6-3, were excluded as indistinguishable. Based on reports, TCR beta sequences accurately predicted HLA-A and HLA-B alleles for most subjects.

The sample comprised PBMCs. V is TRBV9 and J is TRBJ1-1, with D possibly matching TRBD1 (6 bases). This clonotype was sampled from a male donor in good health and CMV-seropositive. The CDR3 reads CASSVEGENTEAFF. The CDR3 nucleotides are TGTGCCAGCAGCGTAGAGGGGGAGAACACTGAAGCTTTCTTT. Variable domain in full (rest from reference TRBV9 and TRBJ1-1): DSGVTQTPKHLITATGQRVTLRCSPRSGDLSVYWYQQSLDQGLQFLIQYYNGEERAKGNILERFSAQQFPDLHSELNLSSLELGDSALYFCASSVEGENTEAFFGQGTRLTVV.